The T cell receptor beta chain under discussion was sequenced for a study of PD-1 blockade in classical Hodgkin lymphoma. Findings of the study overall: Before treatment, complete responders showed about the same diversity as newly diagnosed patients. Significant TCR diversity gains by C4D1 occurred in CD4+ but not CD8+ cells.

Every patient relapsed after autologous stem cell transplantation, and brentuximab vedotin exposure varied. A word on this clone: Its target is unknown.

Sequenced by immunoSEQ multiplex PCR; TCRdb stores in-frame clones only, minus some. The table has around 100,000 clones, roughly 89% seen once; the top ten hold 6.6%. This specimen consisted of peripheral blood mononuclear cells (PBMCs), obtained before the second cycle of nivolumab. This TCR came from a human donor with classical Hodgkin lymphoma.

The CDR3 loop is CAIKRAEGARETQYF. The CDR3 bases are TGTGCCATTAAAAGGGCGGAGGGGGCACGAGAGACCCAGTACTTC. The genes are TRBV10-3 and TRBJ2-5; D may be TRBD1 (7 bases). The germline V gene has CDR1 ENHRY and CDR2 SYGVKD. V lost 9 bases and J 4 bases, leaving 21 bases between the germline ends. The CDR3 is made up of 15 amino acids.